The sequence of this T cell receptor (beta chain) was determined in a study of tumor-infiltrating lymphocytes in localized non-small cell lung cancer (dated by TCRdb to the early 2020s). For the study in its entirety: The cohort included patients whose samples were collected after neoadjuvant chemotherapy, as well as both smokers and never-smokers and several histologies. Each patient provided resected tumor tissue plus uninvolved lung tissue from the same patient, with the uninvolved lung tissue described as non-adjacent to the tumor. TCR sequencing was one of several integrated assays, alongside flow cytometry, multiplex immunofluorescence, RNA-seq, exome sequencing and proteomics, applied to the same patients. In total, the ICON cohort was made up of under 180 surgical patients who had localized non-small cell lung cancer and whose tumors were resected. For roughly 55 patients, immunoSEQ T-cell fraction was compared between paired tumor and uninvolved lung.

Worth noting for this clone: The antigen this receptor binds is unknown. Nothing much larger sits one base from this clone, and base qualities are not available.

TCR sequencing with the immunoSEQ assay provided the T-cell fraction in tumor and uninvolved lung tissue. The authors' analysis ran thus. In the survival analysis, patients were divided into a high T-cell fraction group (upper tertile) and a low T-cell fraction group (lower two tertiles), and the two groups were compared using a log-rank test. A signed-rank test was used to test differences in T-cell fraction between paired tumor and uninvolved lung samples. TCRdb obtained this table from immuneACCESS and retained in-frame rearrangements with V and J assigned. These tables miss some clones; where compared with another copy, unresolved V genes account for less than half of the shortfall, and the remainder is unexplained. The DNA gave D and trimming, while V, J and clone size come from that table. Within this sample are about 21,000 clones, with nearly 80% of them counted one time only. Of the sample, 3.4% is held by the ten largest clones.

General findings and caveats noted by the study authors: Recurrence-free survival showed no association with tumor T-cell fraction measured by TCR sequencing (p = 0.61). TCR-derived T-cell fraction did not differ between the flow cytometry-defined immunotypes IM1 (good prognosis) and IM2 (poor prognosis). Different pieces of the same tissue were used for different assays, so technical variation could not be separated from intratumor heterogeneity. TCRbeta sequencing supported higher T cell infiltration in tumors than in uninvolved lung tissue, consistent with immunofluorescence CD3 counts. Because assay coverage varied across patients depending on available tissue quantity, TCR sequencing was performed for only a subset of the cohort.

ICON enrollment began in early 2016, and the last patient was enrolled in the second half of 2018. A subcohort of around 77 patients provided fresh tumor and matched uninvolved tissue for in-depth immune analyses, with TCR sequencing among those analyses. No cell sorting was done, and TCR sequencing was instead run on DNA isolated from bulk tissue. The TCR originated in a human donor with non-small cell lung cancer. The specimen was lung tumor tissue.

The bases read TGTGCCAGCTCCTCCTCGTGGGACAGCTCCTACAATGAGCAGTTCTTC. This codes for CASSSSWDSSYNEQFF. The chain uses TRBV18 and TRBJ2-1; the junction holds 7 bases that match TRBD1. Ends trimmed: V by 6 bases, J by 0 bases; bases unmatched to a gene: 8. CDR3 length: 16 amino acids, cysteine to phenylalanine. The entry retains the CDR3 DNA only, 48 bases that are in frame from base 1. The germline V gene provides CDR1 KGHSH and CDR2 LQKENI. With the rest looked up from the reference TRBV18 and TRBJ2-1 genes rather than sequenced, the full variable domain is NAGVMQNPRHLVRRRGQEARLRCSPMKGHSHVYWYRQLPEEGLKFMVYLQKENIIDESGMPKERFSAEFPKEGPSILRIQQVVRGDSAAYFCASSSSWDSSYNEQFFGPGTRLTVL.